These 9 T cell receptor beta chains originate from one sample sequenced in a study of CD4 T cells in relation to SARS-CoV-2 and coronaviruses. Unexposed donor CD4+ T cells date from about 2011-2019, before the COVID-19 pandemic. Isolation of CD4+ T cells took place after around 11 days in culture. Generated by immunoSEQ multiplex PCR, the TCRdb table keeps only in-frame clones and is missing some. The sample includes 25,000 to 30,000 clones, 74% seen only once; the top ten take roughly 23%. These TCRs' antigens remain unknown. Material: CD4+ T cells from PBMCs, cultured in vitro. The receptors here all came from a human donor in good health.

In DNA form, the CDR3 reads TGCAGCGTTGCCCGGGGCGGGGACACCGGGGAGCTGTTTTTT. This sequence encodes CSVARGGDTGELFF. The V gene is TRBV29-1, the J gene TRBJ2-2; D is perhaps TRBD2 (6 bases). Trimming cost V 4 bases and J 3 bases, with 12 bases left between them. This CDR3 is 14 amino acids long. CDR1 and CDR2 (germline): SQVTM, ANQGSEA.

The V and J genes are TRBV9 and TRBJ2-7, with D uncertain. V lost 0 bases and J lost 6, with 13 bases in between. The CDR3 totals 14 residues. Germline V gene lookup returns CDR1 SGDLS and CDR2 YYNGEE. The CDR3 nucleotides read TGTGCCAGCAGCGTAGATAGCCTCACGGGCGAGCAGTACTTC. Translated, it gives CASSVDSLTGEQYF.

The rearrangement uses TRBV6-6 and TRBJ2-1, with TRBD2 identical over 8 bases. Per germline, CDR1 MNHNY and CDR2 SVGAGI (reference sequence). V shed 6 bases and J 2 bases; nucleotides not matched to a gene: 3. CDR3 size: 14 residues. The CDR3 DNA follows: TGTGCCAGCAGAAGCGGGGGTCCCTACAATGAGCAGTTCTTC. Its protein is CASRSGGPYNEQFF.

This rearrangement joins TRBV7-9 to TRBJ2-2, with D maybe TRBD2 (6 bases). V shed 2 bases and J shed 5 bases, with 9 bases lying between them. In germline, CDR1 is SEHNR, CDR2 FQNEAQ (reference sequence). The CDR3 extends over 14 amino acids. This CDR3 is CASSLQTSTGELFF. The CDR3 DNA reads TGTGCCAGCAGCTTACAGACTAGTACCGGGGAGCTGTTTTTT.

Only a few counts were recorded for this clone. This chain joins TRBV7-3 and TRBJ2-2; 9 positions agree with TRBD1. The trim removed 4 bases at V and 1 base at J, leaving 7 bases unmatched. Germline loops: CDR1 SGHTA, CDR2 FQGTGA. The CDR3 consists of 17 residues. The CDR3 sequence: CASSSYRGRENTGELFF. For the CDR3, the DNA is TGTGCCAGCAGCTCATACAGGGGGCGGGAGAACACCGGGGAGCTGTTTTTT.

This clone was seen a few times. The chain carries TRBV27 and TRBJ1-5; 9 bases map to TRBD1. The CDR3 loop spans 18 amino acids. The ends lost 9 bases at V and 0 bases at J; junction bases unmatched: 15. Germline CDR1 and CDR2: MNHEY and SMNVEV (reference sequence). The CDR3 DNA sequence: TGTGCCAGGTACTCTATGGGACAGGGTGGTCATAGCAATCAGCCCCAGCATTTT. This encodes CARYSMGQGGHSNQPQHF.

In its sample, this clone was seen a few times. The rearrangement uses TRBV7-8 and TRBJ1-1; D possibly corresponds to TRBD1 (6 bases). The V gene lost 0 bases and the J gene lost 6 bases, with 11 bases spanning the gap. The CDR3 runs 14 residues. Germline V gives CDR1 SGHVS, CDR2 FQNEAQ. The CDR3 loop is CASSLADSRSEAFF. The CDR3 DNA reads as TGTGCCAGCAGCTTAGCGGACAGTAGATCTGAAGCTTTCTTT. The whole variable domain, filled in from reference TRBV7-8 and TRBJ1-1, reads GAGVSQSPRYKVAKRGQDVALRCDPISGHVSLFWYQQALGQGPEFLTYFQNEAQLDKSGLPSDRFFAERPEGSVSTLKIQRTQQEDSAVYLCASSLADSRSEAFFGQGTRLTVV.

The chain joins TRBV16 to TRBJ1-4; TRBD1 matches at 10 bases. Germline loops: CDR1 KGHSY, CDR2 FQNENV. V shed 4 bases, J shed 5 bases, and the junction held 4 bases outside the gene matches. The CDR3 length is 15 residues. CDR3 amino acids: CASSPLDRGNEKLFF. CDR3 in DNA: TGTGCCAGCAGCCCCCTGGACAGGGGGAATGAAAAACTGTTTTTT.

The rearrangement joins TRBV7-9 to TRBJ2-1; 14 positions match TRBD2. The CDR3 runs 15 residues. V lost 5 bases to trimming and J lost 6 bases; unmatched junction nucleotides: 3. Germline CDR1 reads SEHNR; CDR2 reads FQNEAQ (reference sequence). CDR3 bases: TGTGCCAGCAGCCCCGGGACTAGCGGGAGCAATGAGCAGTTCTTC. This translates into CASSPGTSGSNEQFF.